This T cell receptor (beta chain) was observed in a study of blood T cell repertoires in COVID-19. Study in general: Samples representing acute and convalescent COVID-19 were sourced from the United States, Italy and Spain. The cDNA or gDNA used as material had been derived from T cells, B-cell-depleted T cells, or PBMCs.

Trimming cost V 0 bases and J 4 bases; bases outside gene matches: 3. There are 14 residues in the CDR3. Germline CDR1 SGHRS, CDR2 YFSETQ. Source study methods: Amplification from reference gene primers served as the basis for estimated nucleated cell counts. The repertoire was sequenced with immunoSEQ multiplex PCR; TCRdb's copy has only in-frame clones and lacks some. D and trimming come from the DNA, and the V and J calls and clone size come from that table. This repertoire shows around 16,000 clones, 85% to 90% found once; its top ten account for around 14%. This receptor was obtained from a human donor in a cohort sampled during active COVID-19. Sequenced material: peripheral blood. The chain uses TRBV5-1 and TRBJ2-5, with 7 bases that match TRBD1. CDR3 sequence: CASSLGGGAETQYF. The DNA of the CDR3 is TGCGCCAGCAGCTTGGGAGGGGGCGCAGAGACCCAGTACTTC.